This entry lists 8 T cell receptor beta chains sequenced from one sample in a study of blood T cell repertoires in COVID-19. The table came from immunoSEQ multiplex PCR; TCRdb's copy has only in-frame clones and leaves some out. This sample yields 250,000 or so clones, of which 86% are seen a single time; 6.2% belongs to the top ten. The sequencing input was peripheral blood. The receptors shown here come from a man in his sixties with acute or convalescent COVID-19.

The CDR3 protein is CASSVWPGTSGNKGTDTQYF. CDR3 coding DNA: TGTGCCAGCAGCGTTTGGCCCGGGACTAGCGGGAACAAGGGCACAGATACGCAGTATTTT. The gene calls are TRBV9 and TRBJ2-3; TRBD2 matches 13 bases. CDR1 is SGDLS and CDR2 is YYNGEE in the germline V gene. The CDR3 is 20 residues long. After removal of 2 bases from V and 1 base from J, the junction contained 13 bases not matched to a gene.

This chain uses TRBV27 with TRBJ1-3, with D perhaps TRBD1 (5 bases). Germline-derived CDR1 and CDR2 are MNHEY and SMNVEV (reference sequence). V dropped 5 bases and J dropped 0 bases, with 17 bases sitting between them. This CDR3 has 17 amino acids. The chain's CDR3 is CASSLLPGLSSGNTIYF. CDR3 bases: TGTGCCAGCAGTCTACTTCCAGGGTTAAGCTCTGGAAACACCATATATTTT.

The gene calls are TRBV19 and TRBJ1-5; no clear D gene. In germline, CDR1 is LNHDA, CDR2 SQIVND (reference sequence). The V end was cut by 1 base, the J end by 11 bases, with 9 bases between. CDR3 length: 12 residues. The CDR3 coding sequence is TGTGCCAGTAGTATAGTGAGGTCGACCCAGCATTTT. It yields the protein CASSIVRSTQHF.

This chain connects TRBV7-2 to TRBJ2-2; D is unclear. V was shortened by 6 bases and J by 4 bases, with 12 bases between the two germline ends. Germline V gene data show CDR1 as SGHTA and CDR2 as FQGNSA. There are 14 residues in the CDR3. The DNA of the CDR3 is TGTGCCAGCAGTTCCACTATTAGCACCGGGGAGCTGTTTTTT. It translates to CASSSTISTGELFF.

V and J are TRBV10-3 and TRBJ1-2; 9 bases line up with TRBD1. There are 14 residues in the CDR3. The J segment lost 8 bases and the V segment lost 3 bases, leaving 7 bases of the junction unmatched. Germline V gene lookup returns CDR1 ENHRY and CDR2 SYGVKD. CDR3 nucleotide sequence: TGTGCCATCAGTGAACTCGGGACAGGGAACGGCTACACCTTC. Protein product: CAISELGTGNGYTF.

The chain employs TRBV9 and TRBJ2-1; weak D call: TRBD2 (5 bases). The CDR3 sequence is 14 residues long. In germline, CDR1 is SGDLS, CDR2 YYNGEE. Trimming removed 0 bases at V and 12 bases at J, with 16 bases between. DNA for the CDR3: TGTGCCAGCAGCGTAGCTAATAGCGACGGGGTGCAGTTCTTC. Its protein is CASSVANSDGVQFF.

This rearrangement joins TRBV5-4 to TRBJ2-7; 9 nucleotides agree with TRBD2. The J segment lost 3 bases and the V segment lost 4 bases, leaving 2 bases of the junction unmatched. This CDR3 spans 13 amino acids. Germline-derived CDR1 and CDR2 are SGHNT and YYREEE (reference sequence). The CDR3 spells CASSPTSGYEQYF. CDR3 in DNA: TGTGCCAGCAGCCCGACTAGCGGCTACGAGCAGTACTTC.

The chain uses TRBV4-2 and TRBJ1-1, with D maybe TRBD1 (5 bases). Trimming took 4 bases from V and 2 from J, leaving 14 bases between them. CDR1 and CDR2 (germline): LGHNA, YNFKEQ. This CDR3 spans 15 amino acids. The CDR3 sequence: CASSLIGQENTEAFF. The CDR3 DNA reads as TGTGCCAGCAGCCTCATAGGACAAGAAAACACTGAAGCTTTCTTT.